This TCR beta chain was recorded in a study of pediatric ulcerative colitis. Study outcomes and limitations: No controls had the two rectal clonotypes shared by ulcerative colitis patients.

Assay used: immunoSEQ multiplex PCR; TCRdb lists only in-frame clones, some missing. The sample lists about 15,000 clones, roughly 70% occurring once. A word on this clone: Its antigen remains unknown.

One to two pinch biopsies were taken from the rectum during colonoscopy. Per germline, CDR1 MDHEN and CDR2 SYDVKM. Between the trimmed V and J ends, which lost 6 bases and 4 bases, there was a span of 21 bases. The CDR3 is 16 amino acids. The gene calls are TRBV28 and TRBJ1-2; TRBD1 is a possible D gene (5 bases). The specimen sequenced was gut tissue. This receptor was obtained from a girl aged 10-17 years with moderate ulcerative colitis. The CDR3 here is CASRPTGTRVLYGYTF. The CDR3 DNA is TGTGCCAGCAGACCCACCGGGACCCGAGTTCTCTATGGCTACACCTTC.